This TCR beta chain was identified in a study of shared clonotypes between healthy human individuals. Findings and limits, study-wide: Naive CD4 clonotype sharing across several donors was about 5%. Rarefaction curves obtained for sorted subsets showed sequencing incomplete despite large depth. Naive subsets usually exceeded memory subsets in estimated richness.

Regarding this clone: Antigen unknown.

Adults of Caucasian background living in Nashville, Tennessee made up all donors. The CDR3 contains 15 residues. With 2 bases clipped from V and 7 bases from J, the junction kept 11 bases outside the gene matches. In germline, CDR1 is SGDLS, CDR2 YYNGEE. Measured with immunoSEQ multiplex PCR; TCRdb has only the in-frame clones, and not every one. The sample carries around 1.6 million clones, nearly 99% recorded once. Input material: naive CD4+ T cells sorted from blood. Noted subset: CD45RA+ positively selected. This TCR derives from a man aged 25 to 40 in good health. The chain links TRBV9 to TRBJ2-5; 7 nucleotides match TRBD1. The CDR3 spells CASSVGTESTWTQYF. The CDR3 bases are TGTGCCAGCAGCGTCGGGACAGAGTCTACTTGGACCCAGTACTTC.